The rows below give T cell receptor beta chains drawn from one sample of a study of identical twins. TCRdb re-analysed the 5' RACE reads in MiXCR, keeping a single row per CDR3 protein. This table has fewer than 900,000 distinct CDR3 sequences, roughly 18% appearing once. These data were likewise used in another study, on T cells expressing NK-cell markers.

Sequences were obtained from PBMCs. The receptor source for this set is a woman aged 18-29 years in good health. The CDR3 runs from the conserved cysteine through the conserved F or W.

TRBV7-2	15	TRBJ2-1	CASSLAILIYNEQFF
TRBV10-3	14	TRBJ1-2	CAITEEGVIYGYTF
TRBV5-1	15	TRBJ1-1	CASSLAGRVDTEAFF
TRBV3-1	13	TRBJ2-7	CASSHYRTVEQYF
TRBV20-1	13	TRBJ1-1	CSHRGAMNTEAFF
TRBV6-5	13	TRBJ2-7	CASSYGTGYEQYF
TRBV7-9	15	TRBJ2-3	CASSLGDYNTDTQYF
TRBV20-1	13	TRBJ2-7	CSARRGSSYEQYF
TRBV9	16	TRBJ2-1	CASSGGTSDPYNEQFF
TRBV9	14	TRBJ2-7	CASSVETYSYEQYF
TRBV5-1	14	TRBJ2-1	CASSPYRVLNEQFF
TRBV20-1	14	TRBJ2-3	CSAHGGGRADTQYF
TRBV12-3/TRBV12-4	15	TRBJ1-6	CASSLTPSGDSPLHF
TRBV12-3/TRBV12-4	14	TRBJ1-5	CASRPGTANQPQHF
TRBV12-3/TRBV12-4	11	TRBJ1-2	CASSLKKGYTF
TRBV6-1	16	TRBJ2-2	CASSGPGQTNTGELFF
TRBV2	13	TRBJ2-1	CASNTPGENEQFF
TRBV10-3	13	TRBJ1-1	CAIRIQGNTEAFF
TRBV29-1	11	TRBJ2-7	CSVRSGGEEYF
TRBV20-1	14	TRBJ1-1	CSASISGGNTEAFF
TRBV12-3/TRBV12-4	11	TRBJ2-1	CASSTHNEQFF
TRBV15	16	TRBJ1-2	CATSRVFGAVSGGYTF
TRBV20-1	15	TRBJ2-1	CSARRSGLAYNEQFF
TRBV7-9	11	TRBJ2-5	CASSDTWTQYF
TRBV10-3	15	TRBJ2-3	CAISERSANTDTQYF
TRBV6-2/TRBV6-3	14	TRBJ2-7	CASRGGQGTYEQYF
TRBV12-3/TRBV12-4	15	TRBJ2-1	CASSPLARFANEQFF
TRBV6-6	13	TRBJ1-1	CASSTIAQTEAFF
TRBV3-1	16	TRBJ2-2	CASSQVGGRRTGELFF
TRBV6-5	18	TRBJ1-2	CASSYVGRQGASNYGYTF
TRBV6-2/TRBV6-3	14	TRBJ2-1	CASSWDRPTDEQFF
TRBV12-3/TRBV12-4	14	TRBJ1-2	CASSPRRGYGSYTF
TRBV12-3/TRBV12-4	16	TRBJ2-5	CASSPKTSGTEETQYF
TRBV4-1	17	TRBJ2-7	CASSPGTSALYSYEQYF
TRBV7-9	12	TRBJ1-1	CASSTRHTEAFF
TRBV20-1	14	TRBJ2-5	CSVTAGTSWETQYF
TRBV27	14	TRBJ2-7	CASSLRGLRYEQYF
TRBV12-3/TRBV12-4	11	TRBJ1-2	CASRNPGGYTF
TRBV7-2	15	TRBJ1-5	CASSLEGRYNQPQHF
TRBV5-1	13	TRBJ1-1	CASSGAPDTEAFF
TRBV9	17	TRBJ2-5	CASSVALGAGAAETQYF
TRBV20-1	14	TRBJ1-5	CSASTGPSNQPQHF
TRBV12-3/TRBV12-4	13	TRBJ2-7	CASSFGKAVEQYF
TRBV12-3/TRBV12-4	14	TRBJ1-5	CASSLGRVTQPQHF
TRBV7-9	14	TRBJ1-2	CASTSPGVNYGYTF
TRBV12-3/TRBV12-4	15	TRBJ1-2	CASSPGPGSNYGYTF
TRBV5-1	18	TRBJ2-3	CASSLVSLGQAGTDTQYF
TRBV12-3/TRBV12-4	14	TRBJ1-6	CATRWGPHNSPLHF
TRBV7-8	17	TRBJ2-6	CASSRNTGGPGANVLTF
TRBV20-1	14	TRBJ2-3	CSASSSGDTDTQYF
TRBV12-3/TRBV12-4	13	TRBJ1-5	CASSYEGFQPQHF
TRBV20-1	16	TRBJ2-5	CSARPRTSGNQETQYF
TRBV3-1	14	TRBJ2-3	CASSQKLSTDTQYF
TRBV6-5	17	TRBJ2-1	CASSYWAGRRSYNEQFF
TRBV12-3/TRBV12-4	13	TRBJ2-1	CASSPDPGNEQFF
TRBV29-1	11	TRBJ1-1	CSVSTGAEAFF
TRBV12-3/TRBV12-4	15	TRBJ1-2	CASSFVQQGNYGYTF
TRBV20-1	11	TRBJ2-1	CSASGWGEQFF
TRBV12-5	14	TRBJ2-5	CASGSGLAEETQYF